This TCR beta chain was recovered during a study of T cell responses to AZD1222 COVID-19 vaccine. At the level of the study: Second doses were pooled across both intervals (about 4 or about 12 weeks).

The method was immunoSEQ multiplex PCR; TCRdb's version includes in-frame clones alone and lacks a portion of them. The table records about 150,000 clones, 80% to 95% of them present only once. Broader study findings: At study baseline, merely six AZD1222 recipients were seropositive.

V lost 10 bases and J lost 0, with 21 bases in between. Germline V CDR1 and CDR2: LNHDA, SQIVND (reference sequence). The CDR3 covers 16 residues. A word on this clone: Its antigen remains unidentified.

The input for sequencing was peripheral blood, taken on day 0 of AZD1222 vaccination. The sequence derives from an adult in good health. The J gene is TRBJ1-2, the V gene TRBV19; a weak D match, TRBD1 (5 bases). CDR3 coding DNA: TGTGCCACCGCCCAGGCCGGGGGAAGAGCTAACTATGGCTACACCTTC. Translation: CATAQAGGRANYGYTF.